The entry that follows covers one T cell receptor beta chain sequence. As yet, its antigen is unknown. Other DNA sequences in this sample translate to the same CDR3. V dropped 4 bases and J dropped 7 bases, with 14 bases sitting between them. This CDR3 is built from 15 residues. From germline, CDR1 is MNHEY and CDR2 SVGAGI. This sample is part of a study of cytomegalovirus exposure and HLA in healthy donors. 60 Vbeta and 13 Jbeta primers were used in PCR. Produced via immunoSEQ multiplex PCR; TCRdb's table is partial and in-frame only. Here the sample spans about 280,000 clones, roughly 90% being singletons. Study conclusions and caveats: A later analysis linked a missense variant in DCLRE1C to the trimming of TCR beta V and J genes. The authors reported that TCR beta sequences could predict HLA-A and HLA-B alleles. These predictions were accurate for most subjects in the first cohort. In a later analysis, HLA-associated TCR beta chains were more clonally expanded than equally common others.

As for the donors, each was a healthy bone marrow donor. This TCR was recovered from a woman under 30 in good health and CMV-seronegative. The sequenced sample was PBMCs. The rearrangement joins TRBV6-5 to TRBJ1-6, with D maybe TRBD1 (6 bases). The CDR3 DNA reads as TGTGCCAGCAGTTTACAGGGTTCCCCGAATTCACCCCTCCACTTT. This codes for CASSLQGSPNSPLHF.